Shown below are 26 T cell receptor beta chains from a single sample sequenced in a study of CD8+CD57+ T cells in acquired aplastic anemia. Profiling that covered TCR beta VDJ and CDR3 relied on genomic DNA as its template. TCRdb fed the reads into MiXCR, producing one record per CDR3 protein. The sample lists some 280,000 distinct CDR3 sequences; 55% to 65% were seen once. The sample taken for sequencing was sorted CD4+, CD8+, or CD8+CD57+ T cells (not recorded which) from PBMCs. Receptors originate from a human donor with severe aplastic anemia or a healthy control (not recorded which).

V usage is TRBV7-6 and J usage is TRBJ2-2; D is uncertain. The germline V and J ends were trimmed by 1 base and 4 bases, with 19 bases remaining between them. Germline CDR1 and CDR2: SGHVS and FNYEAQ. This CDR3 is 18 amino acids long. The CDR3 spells CASSLVGPGYYVTGELFF. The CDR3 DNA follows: TGTGCCAGCAGCTTAGTCGGACCGGGTTACTATGTCACCGGGGAGCTGTTTTTT.

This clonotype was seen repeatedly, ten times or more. The CDR3 DNA reads as TGTGCCAGCAGAAAGACCGGGACAGGCTATGGCTACACCTTC. Translated, it gives CASRKTGTGYGYTF. The V and J genes are TRBV12-3 or TRBV12-4 and TRBJ1-2; 8 bases are shared with TRBD1. V shed 6 bases and J 4 bases; nucleotides not matched to a gene: 7. The CDR3 spans 14 residues.

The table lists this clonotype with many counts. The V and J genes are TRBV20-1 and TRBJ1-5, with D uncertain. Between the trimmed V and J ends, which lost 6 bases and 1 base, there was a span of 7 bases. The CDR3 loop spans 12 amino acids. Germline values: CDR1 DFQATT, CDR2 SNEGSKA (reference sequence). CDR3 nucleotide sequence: TGCAGTGCCGCAAGGAGCAATCAGCCCCAGCATTTT. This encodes CSAARSNQPQHF.

The CDR3 sequence: CASSWTGTGGMNTEAFF. CDR3 coding DNA: TGTGCCAGCAGCTGGACCGGGACAGGGGGCATGAACACTGAAGCTTTCTTT. The V gene is TRBV7-9, the J gene TRBJ1-1; TRBD1 agrees at 12 bases. Germline-derived CDR1 and CDR2 are SEHNR and FQNEAQ (reference sequence). After removal of 4 bases from V and 0 bases from J, the junction contained 6 bases not matched to a gene. The CDR3 runs 17 residues.

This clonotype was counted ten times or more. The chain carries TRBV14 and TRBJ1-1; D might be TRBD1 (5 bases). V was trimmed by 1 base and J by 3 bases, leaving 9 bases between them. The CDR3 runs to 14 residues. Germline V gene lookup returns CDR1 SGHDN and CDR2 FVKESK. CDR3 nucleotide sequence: TGTGCCAGCAGCCAAGCAGGGAGTCACACTGAAGCTTTCTTT. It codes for CASSQAGSHTEAFF. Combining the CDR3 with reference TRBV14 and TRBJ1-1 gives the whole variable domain EAGVTQFPSHSVIEKGQTVTLRCDPISGHDNLYWYRRVMGKEIKFLLHFVKESKQDESGMPNNRFLAERTGGTYSTLKVQPAELEDSGVYFCASSQAGSHTEAFFGQGTRLTVV.

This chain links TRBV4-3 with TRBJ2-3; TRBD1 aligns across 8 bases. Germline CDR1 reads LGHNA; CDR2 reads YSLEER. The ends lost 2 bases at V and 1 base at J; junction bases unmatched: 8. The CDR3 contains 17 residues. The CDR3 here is CASSQQWTGSRTDTQYF. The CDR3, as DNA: TGCGCCAGCAGCCAACAGTGGACAGGGTCTCGCACAGATACGCAGTATTTT.

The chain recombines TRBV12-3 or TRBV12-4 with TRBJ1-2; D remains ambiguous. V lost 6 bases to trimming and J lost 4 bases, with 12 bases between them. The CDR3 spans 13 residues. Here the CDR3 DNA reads TGTGCCAGCAGACGCTCGGAGTTCTATGGCTACACCTTC. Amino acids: CASRRSEFYGYTF.

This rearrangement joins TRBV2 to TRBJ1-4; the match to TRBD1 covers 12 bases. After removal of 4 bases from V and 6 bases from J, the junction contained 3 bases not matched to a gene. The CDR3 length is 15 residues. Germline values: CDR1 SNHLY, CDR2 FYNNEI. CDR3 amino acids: CASSVGQGADEKLFF. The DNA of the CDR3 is TGTGCCAGCAGTGTGGGACAGGGGGCTGATGAAAAACTGTTTTTT.

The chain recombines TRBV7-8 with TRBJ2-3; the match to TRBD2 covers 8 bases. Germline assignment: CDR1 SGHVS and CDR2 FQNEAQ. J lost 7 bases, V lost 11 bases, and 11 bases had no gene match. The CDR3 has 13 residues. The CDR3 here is CASSAGASNTQYF. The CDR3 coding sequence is TGTGCCTCATCAGCGGGAGCTTCGAATACGCAGTATTTT.

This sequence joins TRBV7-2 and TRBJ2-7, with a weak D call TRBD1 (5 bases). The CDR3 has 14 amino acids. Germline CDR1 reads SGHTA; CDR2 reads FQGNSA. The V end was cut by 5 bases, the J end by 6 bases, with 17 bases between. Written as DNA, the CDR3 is TGTGCCAGCAGCATCAGGGTCTGGAGTACCGAGCAGTACTTC. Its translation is CASSIRVWSTEQYF.

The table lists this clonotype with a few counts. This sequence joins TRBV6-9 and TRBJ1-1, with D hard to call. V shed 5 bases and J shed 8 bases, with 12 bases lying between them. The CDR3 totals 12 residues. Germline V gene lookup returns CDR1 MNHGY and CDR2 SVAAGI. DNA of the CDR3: TGTGCCAGCAGTGATGGAGCCGTCGAAGCTTTCTTT. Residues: CASSDGAVEAFF.

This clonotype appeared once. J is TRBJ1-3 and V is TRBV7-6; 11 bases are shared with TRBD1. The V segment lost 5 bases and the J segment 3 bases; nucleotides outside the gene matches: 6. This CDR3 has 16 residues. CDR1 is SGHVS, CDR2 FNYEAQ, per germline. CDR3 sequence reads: CASSRGQGAVGNTIYF. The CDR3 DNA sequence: TGTGCCAGCAGCCGCGGACAGGGGGCAGTTGGAAACACCATATATTTT.

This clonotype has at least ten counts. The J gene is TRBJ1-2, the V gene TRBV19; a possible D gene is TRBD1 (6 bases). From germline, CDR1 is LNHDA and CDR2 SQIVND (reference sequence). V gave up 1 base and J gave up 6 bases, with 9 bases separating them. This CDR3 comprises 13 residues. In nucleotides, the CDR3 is TGTGCCAGTAGTATAGGGACAGATCATGGCTACACCTTC. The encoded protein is CASSIGTDHGYTF.

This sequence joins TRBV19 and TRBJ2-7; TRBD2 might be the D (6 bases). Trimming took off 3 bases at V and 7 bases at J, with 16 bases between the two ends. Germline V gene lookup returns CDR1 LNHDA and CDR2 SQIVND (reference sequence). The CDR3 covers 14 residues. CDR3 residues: CASSIGGTGLEQYF. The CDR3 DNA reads TGTGCCAGTAGTATCGGCGGGACTGGCCTGGAGCAGTACTTC.

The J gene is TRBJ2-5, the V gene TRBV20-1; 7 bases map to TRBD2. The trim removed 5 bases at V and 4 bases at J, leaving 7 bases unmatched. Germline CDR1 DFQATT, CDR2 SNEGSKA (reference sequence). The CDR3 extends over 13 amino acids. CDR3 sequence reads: CSAFRGVGETQYF. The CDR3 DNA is TGCAGTGCTTTTCGGGGGGTGGGAGAGACCCAGTACTTC.

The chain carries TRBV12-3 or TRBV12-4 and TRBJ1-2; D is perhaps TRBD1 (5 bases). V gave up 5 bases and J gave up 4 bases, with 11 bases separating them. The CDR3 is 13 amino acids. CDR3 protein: CASSGGTSYGYTF. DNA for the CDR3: TGTGCCAGCAGTGGGGGGACGAGCTATGGCTACACCTTC.

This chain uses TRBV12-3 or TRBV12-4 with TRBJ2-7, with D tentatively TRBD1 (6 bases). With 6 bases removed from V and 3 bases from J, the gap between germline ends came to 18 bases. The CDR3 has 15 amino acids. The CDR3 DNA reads TGTGCCAGCAGCCTAGGGGCAGGGGACCTCTACGAGCAGTACTTC. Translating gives CASSLGAGDLYEQYF.

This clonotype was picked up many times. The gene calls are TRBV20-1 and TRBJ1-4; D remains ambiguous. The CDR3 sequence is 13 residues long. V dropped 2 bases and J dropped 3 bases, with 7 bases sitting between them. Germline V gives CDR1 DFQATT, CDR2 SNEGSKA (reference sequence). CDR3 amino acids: CSARTDANEKLFF. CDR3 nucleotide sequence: TGCAGTGCTAGAACAGATGCTAATGAAAAACTGTTTTTT.

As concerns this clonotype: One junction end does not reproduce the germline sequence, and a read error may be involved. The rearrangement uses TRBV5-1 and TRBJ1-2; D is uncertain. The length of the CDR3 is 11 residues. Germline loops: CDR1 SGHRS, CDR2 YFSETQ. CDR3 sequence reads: CASSTNRHYTF. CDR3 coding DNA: TGTGCCAGCAGCACCAATAGGCACTACACCTTC.

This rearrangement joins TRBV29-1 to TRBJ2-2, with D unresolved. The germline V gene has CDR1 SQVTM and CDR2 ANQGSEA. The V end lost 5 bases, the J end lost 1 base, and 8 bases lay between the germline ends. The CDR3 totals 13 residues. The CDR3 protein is CSVIWRNTGELFF. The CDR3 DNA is TGCAGCGTTATATGGCGGAACACCGGGGAGCTGTTTTTT.

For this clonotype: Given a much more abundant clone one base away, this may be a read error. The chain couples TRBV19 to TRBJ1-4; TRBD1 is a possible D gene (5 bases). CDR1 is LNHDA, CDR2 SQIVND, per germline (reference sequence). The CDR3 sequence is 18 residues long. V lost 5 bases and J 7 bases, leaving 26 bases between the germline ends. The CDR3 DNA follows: TGTGCCAGTAGTCCCTCCGTGGGGGGGTTTGTTTCTAGTGAAAAACTGTTTTTT. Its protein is CASSPSVGGFVSSEKLFF.

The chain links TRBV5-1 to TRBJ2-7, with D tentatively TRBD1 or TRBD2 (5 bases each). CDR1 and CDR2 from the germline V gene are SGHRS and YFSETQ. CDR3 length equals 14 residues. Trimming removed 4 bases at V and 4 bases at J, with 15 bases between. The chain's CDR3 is CASSPSSGPYEQYF. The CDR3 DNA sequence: TGCGCCAGCAGCCCCTCGTCGGGGCCGTACGAGCAGTACTTC.

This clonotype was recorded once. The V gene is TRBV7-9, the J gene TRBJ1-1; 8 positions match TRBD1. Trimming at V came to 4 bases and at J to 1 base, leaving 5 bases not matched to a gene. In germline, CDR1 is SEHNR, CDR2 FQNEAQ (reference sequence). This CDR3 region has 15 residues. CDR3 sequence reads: CASSSPGTGNTEAFF. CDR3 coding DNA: TGTGCCAGCAGCTCTCCCGGGACAGGGAACACTGAAGCTTTCTTT.

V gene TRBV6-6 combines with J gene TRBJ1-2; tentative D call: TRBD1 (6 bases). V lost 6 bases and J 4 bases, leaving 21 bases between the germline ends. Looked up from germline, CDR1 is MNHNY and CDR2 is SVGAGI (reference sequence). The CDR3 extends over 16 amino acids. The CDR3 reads CASSRQGQPAFYGYTF. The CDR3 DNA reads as TGTGCCAGCAGCCGCCAGGGGCAGCCTGCCTTCTATGGCTACACCTTC.

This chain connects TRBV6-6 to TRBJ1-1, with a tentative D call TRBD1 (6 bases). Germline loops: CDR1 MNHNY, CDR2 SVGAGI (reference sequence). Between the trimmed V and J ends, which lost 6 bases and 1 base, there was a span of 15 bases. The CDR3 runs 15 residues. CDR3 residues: CASRRGQQGNTEAFF. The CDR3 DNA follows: TGTGCCAGCAGACGGGGGCAGCAGGGGAACACTGAAGCTTTCTTT.

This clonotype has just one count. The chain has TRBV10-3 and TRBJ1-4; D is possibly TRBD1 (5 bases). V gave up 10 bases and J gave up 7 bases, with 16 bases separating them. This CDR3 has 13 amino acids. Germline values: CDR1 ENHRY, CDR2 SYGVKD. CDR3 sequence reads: CATEQAVGEKLFF. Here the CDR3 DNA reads TGTGCCACGGAACAGGCGGTGGGTGAAAAACTGTTTTTT.